A single sample gave rise to the 6 T cell receptor beta chains below, sequenced in a study of identifying expanded T cells in peripheral blood. TCRdb keeps only in-frame clones here, not all; method: immunoSEQ multiplex PCR. The sample includes around 99,000 clones, around 90% seen only once; the top ten take 8.4%. Material: blood. Every receptor here comes from a person aged 18-69 years in good health.

The chain carries TRBV19 and TRBJ1-3; unclear D gene. V lost 7 bases to trimming and J lost 0 bases, with 7 bases between them. The CDR3 covers 13 residues. Germline values: CDR1 LNHDA, CDR2 SQIVND (reference sequence). The CDR3 region is CASTQVSGNTIYF. The CDR3 nucleotides read TGTGCCAGTACTCAGGTCTCTGGAAACACCATATATTTT.

CDR3 in amino acids: CASSPGLLKSETQYF. In nucleotides, the CDR3 is TGTGCCAGCTCACCGGGACTGCTGAAGTCGGAGACCCAGTACTTC. The gene calls are TRBV18 and TRBJ2-5; D perhaps matches TRBD2 (6 bases). V lost 3 bases and J 5 bases, leaving 16 bases between the germline ends. CDR3 length: 15 amino acids. Germline CDR1 reads KGHSH; CDR2 reads LQKENI.

Only one count was recorded for this clone. This chain joins TRBV10-3 and TRBJ1-4, with a possible D match to TRBD1 (5 bases). Trimming left V 7 bases short and J 8 bases short, with 14 bases between. Germline V gives CDR1 ENHRY, CDR2 SYGVKD. The length of the CDR3 is 13 residues. CDR3 nucleotides: TGTGCCATCACGAGGGGCGCTGGGGAAAAACTGTTTTTT. It specifies CAITRGAGEKLFF.

This rearrangement joins TRBV19 to TRBJ2-7; D is ambiguous. V lost 9 bases and J 0 bases, leaving 9 bases between the germline ends. There are 12 residues in the CDR3. Germline CDR1 and CDR2: LNHDA and SQIVND (reference sequence). CDR3 sequence: CASGFNSYEQYF. CDR3 DNA sequence: TGTGCCAGCGGGTTCAACTCCTACGAGCAGTACTTC.

The chain carries TRBV29-1 and TRBJ2-5; D is uncertain. TRBJ2-7 explains the end of the DNA better; the J call may be wrong. Per germline, CDR1 SQVTM and CDR2 ANQGSEA. The CDR3 sequence is 12 residues long. The DNA for the CDR3 is TGCAGCGCGGGCCCCTCTACTCGCGAGCAGTACTTC. It yields the protein CSAGPSTREQYF.

V is TRBV2 and J is TRBJ1-1; possible D gene TRBD1, 5 bases. Germline V lookup: CDR1 SNHLY, CDR2 FYNNEI. With 2 bases removed from V and 2 bases from J, the gap between germline ends came to 12 bases. This CDR3 contains 15 residues. The CDR3 is CASSELGVVNTEAFF. CDR3 coding DNA: TGTGCCAGCAGTGAACTGGGGGTAGTTAACACTGAAGCTTTCTTT.